This T cell receptor beta chain was identified during a study of blood T cell repertoires in COVID-19 (dated by TCRdb to the early 2020s). With regard to the full study: Samples covering the acute and convalescent phases of COVID-19 were provided by collaborators in the United States, Italy and Spain. The samples were drawn from the first 160 participants of the ongoing ImmuneRACE study and from roughly 1,300 subjects provided by 6 global collaborators. Subjects who had been exposed to COVID-19, were actively infected with it, or had recovered from it provided the deeply sampled blood TCRbeta repertoires that made up the dataset. The material from the prospective study consisted of cDNA or gDNA derived from T cells, B-cell-depleted T cells, or PBMCs. Where available, HLA class I and class II types were taken from metadata supplied by the sample provider and were not determined by assay-based typing. A de-identified subject ID, COVID-19 status, age in years and sex were almost always included in the sample metadata. The repertoires were released in a freely available public database meant as a resource for research on the immune response to SARS-CoV-2. Here is what the overall study found, with its caveats: The quantity of clinical and demographic metadata differed by source and by participant and was supplied without curation.

TCRbeta CDR3 regions were amplified from genomic DNA by means of the immunoSEQ Assay, a bias-controlled multiplex PCR. Per the authors' processing: Nucleated cell counts per sample were estimated from amplification of reference gene primers within the assay. Sequence reads were collapsed and filtered to measure the absolute abundance of every unique TCRbeta CDR3 rearrangement. Productive Simpson clonality was computed per sample as the square root of Simpson's diversity index over productive rearrangements. The table was pulled from immuneACCESS by TCRdb, which kept in-frame rearrangements only. Such tables lose some clones; where checked, under half of the loss comes from unresolved V genes, and the rest has no known cause. The D gene and trimming were derived from the DNA, and the V and J assignments and clone size from that table. Here the sample has roughly 280,000 clones; about nine tenths occur a single time. Of the sample, about 10% falls within the top ten clones.

One collaborating source in Seattle enrolled patients during active infection and followed them longitudinally through the course of disease. Whole blood was collected in K2EDTA tubes by collaborating institutions according to the institutions' own protocols. For TCRbeta analysis, collaborator samples were shipped as frozen whole blood, as isolated PBMCs, or as DNA extracted from either sample type. Details on this clone: Its antigen remains unidentified. Qualities for individual bases were not recorded, and no much larger clone is one base off.

Cut back by 0 bases and 6 bases, the V and J ends lie 8 bases apart. From its cysteine to its phenylalanine, the CDR3 spans 13 amino acids. The read is trimmed to its CDR3 DNA, 39 bases read in frame from base 1. CDR1 and CDR2 are drawn from the germline V gene: MDHEN, SYDVKM. The sequenced sample consisted of peripheral blood. The V and J segments used are TRBV28 and TRBJ1-2, with the D gene not clear enough to name. The origin of this receptor is a woman under 40 with COVID-19, enrolled during active disease. The bases are TGTGCCAGCAGTTTATGGGTAGGAGATGGCTACACCTTC. Its protein is CASSLWVGDGYTF.